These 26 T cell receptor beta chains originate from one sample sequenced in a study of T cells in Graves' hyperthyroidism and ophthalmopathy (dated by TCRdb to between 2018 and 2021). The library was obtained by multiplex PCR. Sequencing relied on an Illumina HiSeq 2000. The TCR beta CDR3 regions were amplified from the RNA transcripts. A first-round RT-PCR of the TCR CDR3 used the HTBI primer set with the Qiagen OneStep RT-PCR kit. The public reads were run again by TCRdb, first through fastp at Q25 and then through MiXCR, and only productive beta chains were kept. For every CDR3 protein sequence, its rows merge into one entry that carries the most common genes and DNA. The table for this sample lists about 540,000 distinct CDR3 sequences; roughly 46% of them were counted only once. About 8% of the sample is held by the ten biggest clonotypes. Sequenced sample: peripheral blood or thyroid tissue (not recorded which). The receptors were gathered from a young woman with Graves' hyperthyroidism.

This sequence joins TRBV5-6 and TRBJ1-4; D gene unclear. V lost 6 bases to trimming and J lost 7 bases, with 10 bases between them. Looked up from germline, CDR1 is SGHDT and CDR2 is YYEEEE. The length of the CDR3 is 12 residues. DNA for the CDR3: TGTGCCAGCACTCGGCTGGGTGAAAAACTGTTTTTT. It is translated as CASTRLGEKLFF.

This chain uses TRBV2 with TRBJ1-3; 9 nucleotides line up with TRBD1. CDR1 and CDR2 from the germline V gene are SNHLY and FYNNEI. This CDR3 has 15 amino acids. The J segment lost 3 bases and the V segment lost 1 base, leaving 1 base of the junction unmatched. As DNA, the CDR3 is TGTGCCAGCAGTGAAGGACAGGGGGTTGGAAACACCATATATTTT. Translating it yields CASSEGQGVGNTIYF.

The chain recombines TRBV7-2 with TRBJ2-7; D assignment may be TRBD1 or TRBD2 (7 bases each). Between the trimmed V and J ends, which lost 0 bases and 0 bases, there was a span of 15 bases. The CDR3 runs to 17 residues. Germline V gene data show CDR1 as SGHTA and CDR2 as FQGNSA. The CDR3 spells CASSLALRGGSSYEQYF. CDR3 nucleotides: TGTGCCAGCAGCTTAGCGCTCAGGGGGGGTAGCTCCTACGAGCAGTACTTC.

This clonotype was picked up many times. CDR3 sequence reads: CASWPNTIYF. The CDR3 DNA is TGCGCCAGCTGGCCCAACACCATATATTTT. This sequence joins TRBV5-1 and TRBJ1-3; D not certain. V gave up 7 bases and J gave up 7 bases, with 6 bases separating them. The CDR3 runs 10 residues. In germline, CDR1 is SGHRS, CDR2 YFSETQ.

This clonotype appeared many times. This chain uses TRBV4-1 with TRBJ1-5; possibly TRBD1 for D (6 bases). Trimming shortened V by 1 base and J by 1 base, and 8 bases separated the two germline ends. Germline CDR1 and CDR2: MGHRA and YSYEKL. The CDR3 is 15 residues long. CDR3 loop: CASSQGQGSNQPQHF. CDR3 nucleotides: TGCGCCAGCAGCCAAGGCCAGGGGAGCAATCAGCCCCAGCATTTT.

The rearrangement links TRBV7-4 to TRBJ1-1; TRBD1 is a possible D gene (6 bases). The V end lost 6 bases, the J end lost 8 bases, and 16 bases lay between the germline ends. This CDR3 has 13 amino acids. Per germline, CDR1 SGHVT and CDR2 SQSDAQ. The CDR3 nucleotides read TGTGCCAGCAGTTCGGACAGTTGGGGCGAAGCTTTCTTT. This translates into CASSSDSWGEAFF.

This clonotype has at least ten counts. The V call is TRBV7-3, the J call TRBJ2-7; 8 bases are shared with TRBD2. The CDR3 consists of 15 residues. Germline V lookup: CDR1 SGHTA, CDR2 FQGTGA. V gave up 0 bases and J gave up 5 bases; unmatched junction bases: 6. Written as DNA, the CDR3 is TGTGCCAGCAGCTTAACAACTAGCGGCCTGCACGAGCAGTACTTC. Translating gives CASSLTTSGLHEQYF.

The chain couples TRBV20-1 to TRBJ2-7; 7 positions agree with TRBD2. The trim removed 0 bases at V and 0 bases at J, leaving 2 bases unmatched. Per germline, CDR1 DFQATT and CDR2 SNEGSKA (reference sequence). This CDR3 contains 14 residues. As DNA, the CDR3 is TGCAGTGCTAGAGAGCGGGAGAGCTCCTACGAGCAGTACTTC. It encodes CSARERESSYEQYF.

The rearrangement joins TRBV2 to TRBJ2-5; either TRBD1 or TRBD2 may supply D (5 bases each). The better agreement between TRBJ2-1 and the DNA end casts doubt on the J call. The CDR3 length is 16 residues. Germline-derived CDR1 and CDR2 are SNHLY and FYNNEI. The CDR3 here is CASSELQVPGTWEQFF. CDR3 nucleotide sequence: TGTGCCAGCAGTGAGTTACAAGTTCCCGGGACCTGGGAACAGTTCTTC.

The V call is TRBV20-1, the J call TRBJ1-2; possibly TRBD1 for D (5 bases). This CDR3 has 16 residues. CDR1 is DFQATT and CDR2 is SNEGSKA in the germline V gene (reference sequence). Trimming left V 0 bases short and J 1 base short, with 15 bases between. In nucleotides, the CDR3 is TGCAGTGCTAGAGATCCGGGGGAGATATTTAACTATGGCTACACCTTC. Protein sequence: CSARDPGEIFNYGYTF.

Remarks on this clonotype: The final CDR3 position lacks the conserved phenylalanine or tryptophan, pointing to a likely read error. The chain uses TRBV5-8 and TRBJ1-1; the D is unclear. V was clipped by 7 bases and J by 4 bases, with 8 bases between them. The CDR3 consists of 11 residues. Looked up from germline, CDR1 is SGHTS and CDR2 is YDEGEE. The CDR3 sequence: CASHGTTEAFL. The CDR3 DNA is TGTGCCAGCCACGGTACCACTGAAGCTTTCCTT.

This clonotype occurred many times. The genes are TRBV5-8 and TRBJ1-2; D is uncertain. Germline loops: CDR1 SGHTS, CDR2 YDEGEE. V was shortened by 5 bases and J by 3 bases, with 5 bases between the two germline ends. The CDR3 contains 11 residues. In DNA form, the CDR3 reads TGTGCCAGCAGGGGAGACTATGGCTACACCTTC. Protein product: CASRGDYGYTF.

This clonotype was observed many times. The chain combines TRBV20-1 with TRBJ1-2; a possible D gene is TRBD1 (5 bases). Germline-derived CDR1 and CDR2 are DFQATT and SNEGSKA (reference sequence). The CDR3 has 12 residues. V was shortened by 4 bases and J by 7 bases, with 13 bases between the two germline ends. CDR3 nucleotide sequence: TGCAGTGCTACCACAGGCGTTCTTGGCTACACCTTC. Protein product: CSATTGVLGYTF.

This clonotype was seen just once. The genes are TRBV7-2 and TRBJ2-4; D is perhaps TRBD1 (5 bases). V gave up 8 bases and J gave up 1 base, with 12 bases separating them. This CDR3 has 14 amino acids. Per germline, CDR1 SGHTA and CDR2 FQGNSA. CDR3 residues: CASQQGAAKNIQYF. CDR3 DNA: TGTGCCAGCCAACAAGGGGCGGCCAAAAACATTCAGTACTTC. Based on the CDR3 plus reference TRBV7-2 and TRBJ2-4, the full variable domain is GAGVSQSPSNKVTEKGKDVELRCDPISGHTALYWYRQSLGQGLEFLIYFQGNSAPDKSGLPSDRFSAERTGGSVSTLTIQRTQQEDSAVYLCASQQGAAKNIQYFGAGTRLSVL.

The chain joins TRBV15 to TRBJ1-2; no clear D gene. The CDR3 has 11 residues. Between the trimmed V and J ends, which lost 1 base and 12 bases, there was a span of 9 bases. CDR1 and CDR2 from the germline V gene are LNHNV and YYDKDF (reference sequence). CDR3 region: CATSRVVGNTF. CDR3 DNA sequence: TGTGCCACCAGCAGAGTTGTAGGGAACACCTTC.

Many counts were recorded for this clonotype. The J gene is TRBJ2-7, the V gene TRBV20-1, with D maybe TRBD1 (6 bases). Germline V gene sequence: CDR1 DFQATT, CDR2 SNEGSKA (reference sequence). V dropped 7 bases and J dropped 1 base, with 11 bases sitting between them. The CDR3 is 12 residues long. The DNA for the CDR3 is TGCAGTGGGCAGGGACATTCCTACGAGCAGTACTTC. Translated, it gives CSGQGHSYEQYF.

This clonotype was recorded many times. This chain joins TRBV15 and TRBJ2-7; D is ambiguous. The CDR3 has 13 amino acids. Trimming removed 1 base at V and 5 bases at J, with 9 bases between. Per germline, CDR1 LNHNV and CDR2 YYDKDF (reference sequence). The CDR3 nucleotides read TGTGCCACCAGCAGAGCCCTGGCGGACGAGCAGTACTTC. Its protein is CATSRALADEQYF.

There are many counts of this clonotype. The CDR3, as DNA: TGCAGCGTCCACAACTGGAACACTGAAGCTTTCTTT. Translation: CSVHNWNTEAFF. The chain links TRBV29-1 to TRBJ1-1; D is unresolved. This CDR3 has 12 amino acids. Between the trimmed V and J ends, which lost 6 bases and 1 base, there was a span of 9 bases. CDR1 and CDR2 (germline): SQVTM, ANQGSEA.

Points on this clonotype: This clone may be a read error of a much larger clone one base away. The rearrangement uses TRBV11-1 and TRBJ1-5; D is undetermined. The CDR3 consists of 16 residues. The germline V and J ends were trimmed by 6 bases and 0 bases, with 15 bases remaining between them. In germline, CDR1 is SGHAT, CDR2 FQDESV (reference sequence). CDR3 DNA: TGTGCCAGCAGTCTGGACGGTAGGTATAGCAATCAGCCCCAGCATTTT. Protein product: CASSLDGRYSNQPQHF.

The CDR3 DNA reads as TGTGCCAGCAGTCTGCCGGGACAGCCAATGAACACTGAAGCTTTCTTT. This codes for CASSLPGQPMNTEAFF. The chain joins TRBV7-8 to TRBJ1-1; 7 bases fit TRBD1. V was pared by 6 bases and J by 0 bases, with 10 bases of the junction left unmatched. This CDR3 contains 16 residues. Germline values: CDR1 SGHVS, CDR2 FQNEAQ.

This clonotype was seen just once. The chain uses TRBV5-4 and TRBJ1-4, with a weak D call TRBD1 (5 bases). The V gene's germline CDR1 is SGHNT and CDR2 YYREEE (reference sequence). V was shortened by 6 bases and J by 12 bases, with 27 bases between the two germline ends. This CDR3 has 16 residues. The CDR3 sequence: CASTMAGPRGNGELFF. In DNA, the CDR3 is TGTGCCAGCACCATGGCGGGTCCGAGGGGAAATGGAGAACTGTTTTTT.

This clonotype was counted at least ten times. The CDR3 loop is CASSLQYRGHLISPQHF. Written as DNA, the CDR3 is TGTGCCAGCAGCCTCCAGTACAGGGGCCATTTAATCAGCCCCCAGCATTTT. The J gene is TRBJ1-5, the V gene TRBV7-8; 7 bases line up with TRBD1. The CDR3 covers 17 residues. V trimming: 5 bases; J trimming: 10 bases; junction bases outside the gene matches: 20. CDR1 SGHVS and CDR2 FQNEAQ come from the germline V gene.

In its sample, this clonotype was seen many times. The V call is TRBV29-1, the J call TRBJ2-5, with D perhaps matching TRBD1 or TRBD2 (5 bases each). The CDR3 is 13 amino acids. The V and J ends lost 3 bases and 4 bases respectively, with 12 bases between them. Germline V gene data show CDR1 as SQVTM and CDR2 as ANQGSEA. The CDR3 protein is CSVDVGAGETQYF. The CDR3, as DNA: TGCAGCGTTGATGTAGGGGCGGGAGAGACCCAGTACTTC.

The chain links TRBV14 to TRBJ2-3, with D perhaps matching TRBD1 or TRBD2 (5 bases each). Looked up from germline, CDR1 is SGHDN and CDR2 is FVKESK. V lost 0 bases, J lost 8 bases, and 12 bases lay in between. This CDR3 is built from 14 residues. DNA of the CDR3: TGTGCCAGCAGCCAAGAAATGGGGACGAGTACGCAGTATTTT. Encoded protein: CASSQEMGTSTQYF. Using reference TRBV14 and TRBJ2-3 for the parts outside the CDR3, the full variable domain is EAGVTQFPSHSVIEKGQTVTLRCDPISGHDNLYWYRRVMGKEIKFLLHFVKESKQDESGMPNNRFLAERTGGTYSTLKVQPAELEDSGVYFCASSQEMGTSTQYFGPGTRLTVL.

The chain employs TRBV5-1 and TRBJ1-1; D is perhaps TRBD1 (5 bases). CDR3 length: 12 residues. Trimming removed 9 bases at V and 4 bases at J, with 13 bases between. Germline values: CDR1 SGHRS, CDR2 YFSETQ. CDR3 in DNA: TGCGCCACCAGACCCGGGGGCACTGAAGCTTTCTTT. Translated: CATRPGGTEAFF.

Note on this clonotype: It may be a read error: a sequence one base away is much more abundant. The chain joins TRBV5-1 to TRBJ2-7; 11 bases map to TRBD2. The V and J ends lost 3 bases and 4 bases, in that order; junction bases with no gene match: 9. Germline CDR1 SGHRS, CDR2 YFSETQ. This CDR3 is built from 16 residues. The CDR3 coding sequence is TGCGCCAGCAGCTCGGGCCGACTAGCGGGGTTATACGAGCAGTACTTC. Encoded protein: CASSSGRLAGLYEQYF.